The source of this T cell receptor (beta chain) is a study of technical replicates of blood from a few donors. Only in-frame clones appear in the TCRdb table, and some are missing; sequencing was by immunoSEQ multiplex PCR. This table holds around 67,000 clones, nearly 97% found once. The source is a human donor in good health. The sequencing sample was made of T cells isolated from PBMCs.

The CDR3 loop reads CASKGQGFNEQYF. DNA of the CDR3: TGTGCCAGTAAGGGACAGGGTTTCAACGAGCAGTACTTC. This chain joins TRBV19 and TRBJ2-7; 9 nucleotides agree with TRBD1. The CDR3 totals 13 residues. After removal of 7 bases from V and 5 bases from J, the junction contained 6 bases not matched to a gene. Germline values: CDR1 LNHDA, CDR2 SQIVND (reference sequence). The full variable domain, in which reference TRBV19 and TRBJ2-7 provide the parts outside the CDR3, is DGGITQSPKYLFRKEGQNVTLSCEQNLNHDAMYWYRQDPGQGLRLIYYSQIVNDFQKGDIAEGYSVSREKKESFPLTVTSAQKNPTAFYLCASKGQGFNEQYFGPGTRLTVT.